This TCR beta chain comes out of a study of T cell responses to AZD1222 COVID-19 vaccine. Study-wide findings and caveats: Spike-specific TCRs gained breadth and depth after people received two AZD1222 doses. Only after the peak T cell response were repertoires sampled.

About this clone: The antigen remains undetermined.

The V end lost 7 bases, the J end lost 4 bases, and 15 bases lay between the germline ends. The germline V gene encodes CDR1 MNHEY and CDR2 SMNVEV (reference sequence). CDR3 length: 14 residues. Here immunoSEQ multiplex PCR was the method, and the copy in TCRdb shows in-frame clones only, minus some. The sample records 150,000 to 200,000 clones, 85% to 95% being singletons. The sample was peripheral blood, taken on day 0 of AZD1222 vaccination. This TCR came from an adult in good health. The chain is built from TRBV27 and TRBJ2-3; either TRBD1 or TRBD2 may supply D (5 bases each). The DNA for the CDR3 is TGTGCCAGCAAACCCCGGGGCCGGCCAGATACGCAGTATTTT. This translates into CASKPRGRPDTQYF.